This T cell receptor beta chain was identified during a study of tumour-infiltrating T cells in Burkitt lymphoma. The wider study: Survival, overall and progression-free, tracked with productive clonality.

CDR3 length: 11 residues. The germline V and J ends were trimmed by 6 bases and 9 bases, with 12 bases remaining between them. Germline CDR1 is MNHEY and CDR2 is SVGAGI. TCRdb's table, derived via immunoSEQ multiplex PCR, lists solely in-frame clones and lacks some. The table records some 800 clones, more than 60% of them present only once. Source material: tumor tissue. V usage is TRBV6-5 and J usage is TRBJ2-7; D is unresolved. This clonotype originated in a human donor with diffuse large B-cell lymphoma. Some clones in this sample may be carry-over from other donors' samples. CDR3 protein: CASRGKAGQYF. CDR3 nucleotides: TGTGCCAGCAGAGGGAAGGCAGGGCAGTACTTC.